The sequence of this TCR beta chain was determined in a study of control samples from healthy donors and cancer patients. The CDR3 length is 16 residues. CDR1 is SGDLS, CDR2 YYNGEE, per germline. V was trimmed by 4 bases and J by 3 bases, leaving 14 bases between them. Libraries were prepared by immunoSEQ multiplex PCR; TCRdb keeps only in-frame clonotypes and omits some of them. The sample has 100,000 to 150,000 clones; roughly 90% are singletons. The chain is built from TRBV9 and TRBJ1-6; D call uncertain. The TCR comes from a man aged 18 to 30 in good health. The sample taken for sequencing was blood. CDR3 nucleotide sequence: TGTGCCAGCAGCCCGAGGGAGGCACTCTATAATTCACCCCTCCACTTT. It translates to CASSPREALYNSPLHF.